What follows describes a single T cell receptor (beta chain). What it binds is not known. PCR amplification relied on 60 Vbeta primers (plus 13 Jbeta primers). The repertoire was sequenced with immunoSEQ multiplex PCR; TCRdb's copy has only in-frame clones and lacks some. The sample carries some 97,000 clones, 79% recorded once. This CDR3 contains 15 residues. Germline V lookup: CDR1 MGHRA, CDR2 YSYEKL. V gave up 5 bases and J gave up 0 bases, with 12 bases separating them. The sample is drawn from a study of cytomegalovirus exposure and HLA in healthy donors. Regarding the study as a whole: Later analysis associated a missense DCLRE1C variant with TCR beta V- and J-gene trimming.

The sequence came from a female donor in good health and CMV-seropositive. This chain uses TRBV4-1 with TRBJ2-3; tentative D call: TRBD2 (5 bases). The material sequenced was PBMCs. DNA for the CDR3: TGCGCCAGCAGCTCCTATGGCGGGAGCACAGATACGCAGTATTTT. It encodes CASSSYGGSTDTQYF.